The next 13 T cell receptor beta chains were all read from a single sample in a study of cytomegalovirus exposure and HLA in healthy donors. Primers: 60 Vbeta forward and 13 Jbeta reverse. Measured with immunoSEQ multiplex PCR; TCRdb has only the in-frame clones, and not every one. Its listing shows about 170,000 clones. The material sequenced was PBMCs. These receptors were obtained from a woman aged 18-30 years in good health and CMV-seropositive.

This chain connects TRBV11-3 to TRBJ2-7; perhaps TRBD2 as D (6 bases). The CDR3 is 13 residues long. Trimming took off 5 bases at V and 0 bases at J, with 8 bases between the two ends. Looked up from germline, CDR1 is SGHNT and CDR2 is YENEEA. CDR3 loop: CASSGGSSYEQYF. The CDR3 DNA sequence: TGTGCCAGCAGCGGAGGGAGCTCCTACGAGCAGTACTTC.

The V and J genes are TRBV2 and TRBJ1-2; possible D gene TRBD1, 6 bases. CDR1 SNHLY and CDR2 FYNNEI come from the germline V gene. The CDR3 has 11 amino acids. Trimming pared 8 bases from V and 8 bases from J, leaving 12 bases between. CDR3 amino acids: CASAIGGGYTF. In nucleotides, the CDR3 is TGTGCCAGCGCCATAGGGGGAGGCTACACCTTC.

This rearrangement joins TRBV6-1 to TRBJ2-7; D is possibly TRBD2 (5 bases). The CDR3 consists of 12 residues. Germline V gene lookup returns CDR1 MNHNS and CDR2 SASEGT. With 5 bases removed from V and 5 bases from J, the gap between germline ends came to 10 bases. For the CDR3, the DNA is TGTGCCAGCAGTTTAGTTAGCGACGAGCAGTACTTC. Translated: CASSLVSDEQYF.

This chain joins TRBV6-1 and TRBJ2-2, with TRBD1 identical over 8 bases. J lost 1 base, V lost 0 bases, and 4 bases had no gene match. There are 17 residues in the CDR3. Germline V CDR1 and CDR2: MNHNS, SASEGT. As DNA, the CDR3 is TGTGCCAGCAGTGAAGCGCTAGGACAGGGGAACACCGGGGAGCTGTTTTTT. It yields the protein CASSEALGQGNTGELFF.

The V gene is TRBV7-2, the J gene TRBJ1-5; 9 positions match TRBD1. CDR3 length: 15 residues. Germline-derived CDR1 and CDR2 are SGHTA and FQGNSA. V trimming: 5 bases; J trimming: 7 bases; junction bases outside the gene matches: 9. The chain's CDR3 is CASSPGTGWGQPQHF. CDR3 coding DNA: TGTGCCAGCAGCCCCGGGACAGGGTGGGGGCAGCCCCAGCATTTT.

The chain links TRBV19 to TRBJ2-1; 9 nucleotides align to TRBD2. The CDR3 has 21 amino acids. Germline V gene data show CDR1 as LNHDA and CDR2 as SQIVND (reference sequence). V lost 4 bases, J lost 1 base, and 20 bases stayed unmatched. The CDR3 DNA reads TGTGCCAGTAGTACCCATCGCGGTAGCGGGGGCCCCCAAGGGTCCTACAATGAGCAGTTCTTC. Translated: CASSTHRGSGGPQGSYNEQFF.

The CDR3 sequence: CASSFPLLAGEQFF. The DNA for the CDR3 is TGTGCCAGCAGCTTCCCCCTACTAGCGGGGGAGCAGTTCTTC. The chain couples TRBV5-6 to TRBJ2-1; TRBD2 matches at 10 bases. The CDR3 runs 14 residues. The trim removed 2 bases at V and 10 bases at J, leaving 6 bases unmatched. CDR1 SGHDT and CDR2 YYEEEE come from the germline V gene.

The chain combines TRBV5-1 with TRBJ2-1; 8 bases are a match to TRBD2. With 4 bases clipped from V and 8 bases from J, the junction kept 8 bases outside the gene matches. The CDR3 runs to 14 residues. Germline loops: CDR1 SGHRS, CDR2 YFSETQ. The CDR3 DNA follows: TGCGCCAGCAGCCTAGGACTAGCAAAGTATGAGCAGTTCTTC. Its translation is CASSLGLAKYEQFF.

The gene calls are TRBV4-1 and TRBJ1-1; D is undetermined. The germline CDR1 and CDR2 sequences are MGHRA and YSYEKL. The CDR3 is made up of 14 amino acids. Trimming left V 4 bases short and J 4 bases short, with 13 bases between. The CDR3 region is CASSPYPLSTEAFF. For the CDR3, the DNA is TGCGCCAGCAGCCCCTACCCCCTTAGCACTGAAGCTTTCTTT.

The J gene is TRBJ2-2, the V gene TRBV30; 7 bases fit TRBD2. This CDR3 is 13 amino acids long. After removal of 4 bases from V and 4 bases from J, the junction contained 3 bases not matched to a gene. The germline gives CDR1 GTSNPN, CDR2 SVGIG (reference sequence). CDR3 region: CAWTLARTGELFF. The DNA of the CDR3 is TGTGCCTGGACACTAGCGCGCACCGGGGAGCTGTTTTTT. Based on the CDR3 plus reference TRBV30 and TRBJ2-2, the full variable domain is SQTIHQWPATLVQPVGSPLSLECTVEGTSNPNLYWYRQAAGRGLQLLFYSVGIGQISSEVPQNLSASRPQDRQFILSSKKLLLSDSGFYLCAWTLARTGELFFGEGSRLTVL.

The chain employs TRBV7-9 and TRBJ2-1; 8 nucleotides line up with TRBD1. The germline CDR1 and CDR2 sequences are SEHNR and FQNEAQ (reference sequence). This CDR3 contains 13 residues. With 5 bases clipped from V and 8 bases from J, the junction kept 5 bases outside the gene matches. CDR3 in amino acids: CASSRARGHEQFF. The CDR3 DNA follows: TGTGCCAGCAGCAGGGCCAGGGGGCATGAGCAGTTCTTC.

The chain carries TRBV9 and TRBJ2-5; 10 nucleotides match TRBD2. Germline-derived CDR1 and CDR2 are SGDLS and YYNGEE. The CDR3 spans 17 residues. J lost 1 base, V lost 0 bases, and 6 bases had no gene match. CDR3 region: CASSVDHSGRTQETQYF. CDR3 coding DNA: TGTGCCAGCAGCGTAGACCATAGCGGGAGGACCCAAGAGACCCAGTACTTC.

The chain is built from TRBV19 and TRBJ1-2; D is perhaps TRBD1 (5 bases). The CDR3 spans 13 residues. Trimming took off 3 bases at V and 2 bases at J, with 7 bases between the two ends. Germline-derived CDR1 and CDR2 are LNHDA and SQIVND (reference sequence). The CDR3, as DNA: TGTGCCAGTAGTATTAGACAGAACTATGGCTACACCTTC. Its protein product is CASSIRQNYGYTF.